The 6 T cell receptor beta chains listed next were all sequenced from one sample in a study of blood T cell repertoires in COVID-19. TCRdb keeps only in-frame clones here, not all; method: immunoSEQ multiplex PCR. The sample includes some 250,000 clones, 82% of them seen just once. The specimen sequenced was peripheral blood. The receptors derive from a young woman with acute or convalescent COVID-19.

This chain uses TRBV6-1 with TRBJ1-5; 12 nucleotides align to TRBD1. After removal of 4 bases from V and 9 bases from J, the junction contained 10 bases not matched to a gene. Germline V CDR1 and CDR2: MNHNS, SASEGT. This CDR3 has 16 amino acids. As DNA, the CDR3 is TGTGCCAGCAGTGTAGACCCGGGACAGGGGGCATCGCCCCAGCATTTT. This encodes CASSVDPGQGASPQHF.

The chain uses TRBV6-2 or TRBV6-3 and TRBJ2-3; 7 bases are a match to TRBD1. Germline V gene data show CDR1 as MNHEY and CDR2 as SVGEGT. The CDR3 covers 18 residues. The J segment lost 0 bases and the V segment lost 2 bases, leaving 11 bases of the junction unmatched. CDR3 loop: CASSYPSTGPTSTDTQYF. CDR3 in DNA: TGTGCCAGCAGTTACCCCTCGACAGGGCCAACTAGCACAGATACGCAGTATTTT.

The rearrangement uses TRBV28 and TRBJ2-1; the match to TRBD1 covers 7 bases. Germline V gene lookup returns CDR1 MDHEN and CDR2 SYDVKM. This CDR3 spans 15 amino acids. V dropped 6 bases and J dropped 9; count of bases not matched to a gene: 14. The CDR3 loop is CASSRRTGGPPEQFF. Written as DNA, the CDR3 is TGTGCCAGCAGCCGCCGGACAGGCGGGCCCCCTGAGCAGTTCTTC.

In its sample, this clone was seen once. CDR3 bases: TGTGCCAGCAGCCAGCAGGGGTACACTGAAGCTTTCTTT. Its translation is CASSQQGYTEAFF. The chain uses TRBV14 and TRBJ1-1; D may be TRBD1 (6 bases). CDR3 length: 13 amino acids. Per germline, CDR1 SGHDN and CDR2 FVKESK. V gave up 3 bases and J gave up 3 bases, with 8 bases separating them.

The rearrangement links TRBV5-1 to TRBJ2-7; 9 bases fit TRBD2. The CDR3 totals 14 residues. J was trimmed by 3 bases and V by 0 bases; bases with no gene match: 1. Germline CDR1 is SGHRS and CDR2 is YFSETQ. The CDR3 loop is CASSLGTSVYEQYF. The CDR3 DNA reads as TGCGCCAGCAGCTTGGGGACTAGCGTCTACGAGCAGTACTTC.

The gene calls are TRBV5-6 and TRBJ1-1; D unresolved. The CDR3 is made up of 13 amino acids. The germline V and J ends were trimmed by 4 bases and 3 bases, with 10 bases remaining between them. CDR1 SGHDT and CDR2 YYEEEE come from the germline V gene. CDR3 sequence reads: CASSPSGDTEAFF. CDR3 in DNA: TGTGCCAGCAGCCCCAGCGGGGACACTGAAGCTTTCTTT. The full variable domain, its missing parts supplied by reference TRBV5-6 and TRBJ1-1, is DAGVTQSPTHLIKTRGQQVTLRCSPKSGHDTVSWYQQALGQGPQFIFQYYEEEERQRGNFPDRFSGHQFPNYSSELNVNALLLGDSALYLCASSPSGDTEAFFGQGTRLTVV.